Shown below are 14 T cell receptor beta chains from a single sample sequenced in a study of Ad26.COV2.S vaccination and SARS-CoV-2 variants. Assay: immunoSEQ multiplex PCR; the TCRdb copy retains only in-frame clones and omits some. The table lists around 450,000 clones, 85% to 90% of them singletons. The treatment denotes: roughly 19 received Ad26.COV2.S at low or high dose, single or two shots; a few received placebo; per-sample allocation not given. All samples were drawn on day 63, counting from the first vaccine or placebo injection. The sample was peripheral blood, taken in a trial of Ad26.COV2.S vaccine versus placebo. Every receptor here comes from a person aged 18-60 years who received the Ad26.COV2.S COVID-19 vaccine or a placebo.

The chain joins TRBV19 to TRBJ1-5; no clear D. V dropped 7 bases and J dropped 6 bases, with 13 bases sitting between them. This CDR3 spans 13 amino acids. Germline V gives CDR1 LNHDA, CDR2 SQIVND (reference sequence). In nucleotides, the CDR3 is TGTGCCAGTACTCATCAACCGGGTCAGCCCCAGCATTTT. Protein sequence: CASTHQPGQPQHF.

The rearrangement uses TRBV2 and TRBJ2-1, with 7 positions matching TRBD2. The CDR3 extends over 13 amino acids. The junction had 0 bases not matched to a gene; V was cut back by 7 bases and J by 0 bases. CDR1 and CDR2 (germline): SNHLY, FYNNEI. The CDR3 coding sequence is TGTGCCAGCATAGCGGGCTCCTACAATGAGCAGTTCTTC. Protein sequence: CASIAGSYNEQFF.

The chain combines TRBV5-1 with TRBJ2-7, with no clear D. CDR3 length: 13 residues. Germline loops: CDR1 SGHRS, CDR2 YFSETQ. Trimming left V 0 bases short and J 5 bases short, with 9 bases between. Here the CDR3 reads CASSLEGSHEQYF. CDR3 DNA: TGCGCCAGCAGCTTGGAAGGGTCCCACGAGCAGTACTTC.

As regards this clone: Other DNA sequences in this specimen translate into the identical CDR3. The chain joins TRBV5-4 to TRBJ2-3, with 7 positions matching TRBD2. From germline, CDR1 is SGHNT and CDR2 YYREEE (reference sequence). V was pared by 3 bases and J by 3 bases, with 4 bases of the junction left unmatched. The CDR3 loop spans 14 amino acids. The DNA for the CDR3 is TGTGCCAGCAGCTCCCAGCGGGGTACAGATACGCAGTATTTT. Protein product: CASSSQRGTDTQYF.

V gene TRBV11-3 combines with J gene TRBJ1-1; D remains unclear. The CDR3 is 16 residues long. CDR1 and CDR2 from the germline V gene are SGHNT and YENEEA. V was trimmed by 1 base and J by 3 bases, leaving 15 bases between them. The CDR3 loop is CASSLAGTAGDTEAFF. For the CDR3, the DNA is TGTGCCAGCAGCTTAGCAGGTACTGCCGGGGACACTGAAGCTTTCTTT.

The chain joins TRBV6-2 or TRBV6-3 to TRBJ2-3; D gene ambiguous. Trimming removed 4 bases from V and 1 base from J, with 6 bases in between. Germline CDR1 reads MNHEY; CDR2 reads SVGEGT. The length of the CDR3 is 13 residues. The CDR3 reads CASSSQGTDTQYF. In DNA form, the CDR3 reads TGTGCCAGCAGTTCCCAGGGCACAGATACGCAGTATTTT.

The chain combines TRBV9 with TRBJ1-2, with TRBD1 matching over 10 bases. V lost 0 bases and J lost 6; bases outside the gene matches: 2. The CDR3 contains 14 residues. In germline, CDR1 is SGDLS, CDR2 YYNGEE. The CDR3 DNA sequence: TGTGCCAGCAGCGTAGCGGGACAGGGGAATGGCTACACCTTC. Translation gives CASSVAGQGNGYTF.

The V call is TRBV6-5, the J call TRBJ1-6; tentatively, D is TRBD1 (6 bases). The CDR3 totals 13 residues. V was trimmed by 6 bases and J by 10 bases, leaving 13 bases between them. CDR1 is MNHEY and CDR2 is SVGAGI in the germline V gene. CDR3 in amino acids: CASRHREPSPLHF. The CDR3 DNA follows: TGTGCCAGCAGGCACAGGGAACCCTCACCCCTCCACTTT.

This chain uses TRBV7-9 with TRBJ2-4, with D possibly TRBD2 on 5 matching bases. Trimming shortened V by 3 bases and J by 7 bases, and 13 bases separated the two germline ends. Germline V CDR1 and CDR2: SEHNR, FQNEAQ (reference sequence). CDR3 length: 14 residues. CDR3 coding DNA: TGTGCCAGCAGCTTTCCCCTAGCTGATAACATTCAGTACTTC. Encoded protein: CASSFPLADNIQYF.

The chain employs TRBV4-3 and TRBJ1-2; tentatively, D is TRBD1 (6 bases). With 1 base removed from V and 8 bases from J, the gap between germline ends came to 11 bases. The CDR3 has 13 amino acids. The germline V gene has CDR1 LGHNA and CDR2 YSLEER. The CDR3 sequence is CASSQALGGGYTF. The CDR3 bases are TGCGCCAGCAGCCAAGCCCTGGGGGGCGGCTACACCTTC.

The rearrangement uses TRBV11-2 and TRBJ2-7, with D perhaps being TRBD1 or TRBD2 (5 bases each). This CDR3 comprises 12 residues. CDR1 is SGHAT, CDR2 FQNNGV, per germline. Trimming cost V 8 bases and J 4 bases, with 12 bases left between them. In nucleotides, the CDR3 is TGTGCCAGCTCATACGAGGGGTACGAGCAGTACTTC. It encodes CASSYEGYEQYF.

The chain joins TRBV7-9 to TRBJ2-1, with 8 positions matching TRBD2. Germline CDR1 SEHNR, CDR2 FQNEAQ (reference sequence). The CDR3 contains 15 residues. After removal of 1 base from V and 8 bases from J, the junction contained 7 bases not matched to a gene. The CDR3 DNA reads as TGTGCCAGCAGCTTAGTGGGCGGGGGGTCTGATGAGCAGTTCTTC. Translating it yields CASSLVGGGSDEQFF.

The chain links TRBV11-1 to TRBJ1-5; D gene ambiguous. V was trimmed by 2 bases and J by 6 bases, leaving 8 bases between them. In germline, CDR1 is SGHAT, CDR2 FQDESV (reference sequence). CDR3 size: 13 residues. The CDR3 sequence is CASSLTRGQPQHF. Written as DNA, the CDR3 is TGTGCCAGCAGCTTAACCCGCGGTCAGCCCCAGCATTTT.

The rearrangement uses TRBV4-3 and TRBJ1-2; TRBD1 aligns across 7 bases. CDR1 is LGHNA and CDR2 is YSLEER in the germline V gene. J lost 6 bases, V lost 0 bases, and 7 bases had no gene match. This CDR3 spans 15 amino acids. This CDR3 reads CASSQDRGRGNGYTF. CDR3 coding DNA: TGCGCCAGCAGCCAAGACAGGGGCAGGGGGAATGGCTACACCTTC.